A single sample is the source of the 27 T cell receptor beta chains below, sequenced in a study of Graves' ophthalmopathy and Graves' hyperthyroidism. RNA transcripts served as template for amplifying TCR beta CDR3 sequences. HTBI-primed RT-PCR formed the first round, and a multiplex PCR formed the second. TCRdb analysed the multiplex PCR reads with MiXCR anew, one entry per CDR3 protein. The sample has 200,000 to 300,000 distinct CDR3 sequences; 40% to 50% are singletons. Sequenced material: peripheral blood. The receptors originated from an adult man with Graves' ophthalmopathy.

This clonotype was counted at least ten times. The chain combines TRBV24-1 with TRBJ2-7, with D possibly TRBD1 on 7 matching bases. The V end lost 0 bases, the J end lost 6 bases, and 8 bases lay between the germline ends. The CDR3 length is 13 residues. CDR1 and CDR2 (germline): KGHDR, SFDVKD. CDR3 sequence (DNA): TGTGCCACCAGTGATTTGCAGGGGGGCGAGCAGTACTTC. It encodes CATSDLQGGEQYF.

The chain uses TRBV12-3 or TRBV12-4 and TRBJ1-4; 9 bases map to TRBD1. There are 15 residues in the CDR3. V gave up 5 bases and J gave up 8 bases; unmatched junction bases: 9. For the CDR3, the DNA is TGTGCCAGCAGTGACCCCGGGACAGGGACCGAAAAACTGTTTTTT. Protein: CASSDPGTGTEKLFF.

The gene calls are TRBV7-8 and TRBJ1-3, with 9 bases matching TRBD1. V lost 7 bases, J lost 6 bases, and 7 bases stayed unmatched. Germline assignment: CDR1 SGHVS and CDR2 FQNEAQ. The CDR3 loop spans 14 amino acids. The chain's CDR3 is CASTLGQGENTIYF. CDR3 in DNA: TGTGCCAGCACCCTGGGACAGGGAGAAAACACCATATATTTT. The full variable domain, completed using reference TRBV7-8 and TRBJ1-3, is GAGVSQSPRYKVAKRGQDVALRCDPISGHVSLFWYQQALGQGPEFLTYFQNEAQLDKSGLPSDRFFAERPEGSVSTLKIQRTQQEDSAVYLCASTLGQGENTIYFGEGSWLTVV.

This clonotype turned up a few times. The V call is TRBV7-2, the J call TRBJ2-7; D is perhaps TRBD1 (5 bases). CDR3 size: 12 residues. Germline values: CDR1 SGHTA, CDR2 FQGNSA. Trimming stripped 8 bases from V and 6 bases from J, with 14 bases between. CDR3 nucleotide sequence: TGTGCCAGCGGACGCACAGGTCTCGAGCAGTACTTC. Translation: CASGRTGLEQYF.

V usage is TRBV19 and J usage is TRBJ2-7, with 8 bases matching TRBD2. V lost 2 bases to trimming and J lost 2 bases; unmatched junction nucleotides: 8. The CDR3 covers 16 residues. Germline loops: CDR1 LNHDA, CDR2 SQIVND (reference sequence). CDR3 in amino acids: CASSIFGLAGTYEQYF. As DNA, the CDR3 is TGTGCCAGTAGTATATTTGGGCTAGCGGGCACCTACGAGCAGTACTTC.

The chain couples TRBV2 to TRBJ1-4, with D uncertain. The CDR3 consists of 14 residues. The germline gives CDR1 SNHLY, CDR2 FYNNEI. With 6 bases removed from V and 2 bases from J, the gap between germline ends came to 10 bases. The CDR3 nucleotides are TGTGCCAGCAGCCCCAGCAGGACTAATGAAAAACTGTTTTTT. Protein product: CASSPSRTNEKLFF.

The chain joins TRBV12-3 or TRBV12-4 to TRBJ2-5; 10 bases are shared with TRBD1. The CDR3 spans 13 residues. Trimming took 5 bases from V and 11 from J; bases not matched to a gene: 8. CDR3 in amino acids: CASSPGTGDLQYF. CDR3 nucleotides: TGTGCCAGCAGTCCGGGGACAGGGGATCTACAGTACTTC.

This chain's CDR3 is CASSEAGICSGNTIYF. In DNA, the CDR3 is TGTGCCAGCAGTGAAGCGGGAATTTGCTCTGGAAACACCATATATTTT. The chain joins TRBV25-1 to TRBJ1-3; D remains ambiguous. This CDR3 has 16 amino acids. Germline CDR1 and CDR2: MGHDK and SYGVNS. Trimming removed 2 bases at V and 0 bases at J, with 11 bases between.

The V and J genes are TRBV5-1 and TRBJ2-5, with 7 bases lining up with TRBD1. Trimming took 4 bases from V and 9 from J; bases not matched to a gene: 9. The germline CDR1 and CDR2 sequences are SGHRS and YFSETQ. This CDR3 region has 13 residues. In nucleotides, the CDR3 is TGCGCCAGCAGCGGGGGACAGAGGGAAGCCCAGTACTTC. Protein sequence: CASSGGQREAQYF.

The chain joins TRBV7-2 to TRBJ2-7, with D tentatively TRBD2 (5 bases). V was cut by 1 base and J by 6 bases, with 13 bases left in between. This CDR3 is built from 14 residues. Germline CDR1 and CDR2: SGHTA and FQGNSA. In DNA form, the CDR3 reads TGTGCCAGCAGCTTAGAGCGGCTCCGTCCCGAGCAGTACTTC. This gives the protein CASSLERLRPEQYF.

This clonotype came up a few times. The V gene is TRBV27, the J gene TRBJ2-5; TRBD1 is a possible D gene (6 bases). The length of the CDR3 is 14 residues. Germline V CDR1 and CDR2: MNHEY, SMNVEV (reference sequence). The V end lost 0 bases, the J end lost 4 bases, and 9 bases lay between the germline ends. CDR3 coding DNA: TGTGCCAGCAGTTTATCGGCCAGGGGAGAGACCCAGTACTTC. This encodes CASSLSARGETQYF.

The chain is built from TRBV7-2 and TRBJ1-2; 7 bases line up with TRBD1. This CDR3 is built from 13 residues. Trimming removed 11 bases from V and 8 bases from J; junction bases left unmatched: 14. Per the germline V gene, CDR1 is SGHTA and CDR2 is FQGNSA. As DNA, the CDR3 is TGTGCCGGAATCGCGGACAGGTCGAGGGGCTACACCTTC. This translates into CAGIADRSRGYTF.

V and J are TRBV9 and TRBJ1-2; maybe TRBD1 (5 bases). The length of the CDR3 is 13 residues. Germline V CDR1 and CDR2: SGDLS, YYNGEE. V was cut by 4 bases and J by 8 bases, with 15 bases left in between. Written as DNA, the CDR3 is TGTGCCAGCAGCCCCGCGGGGCTGGAGGGCTACACCTTC. Translated: CASSPAGLEGYTF.

This clonotype was detected only a few times. The J gene is TRBJ2-7, the V gene TRBV12-3 or TRBV12-4; D may be TRBD2 (6 bases). V lost 9 bases and J 3 bases, leaving 12 bases between the germline ends. The CDR3 has 12 residues. CDR3 residues: CASLGGDYEQYF. CDR3 nucleotide sequence: TGTGCCAGTCTGGGGGGAGACTACGAGCAGTACTTC.

This clonotype was recorded at least ten times. The V gene is TRBV29-1, the J gene TRBJ1-1; weak D call: TRBD1 (5 bases). Germline assignment: CDR1 SQVTM and CDR2 ANQGSEA. The V and J ends lost 4 bases and 0 bases respectively, with 15 bases between them. This CDR3 spans 15 amino acids. The CDR3 DNA reads as TGCAGCGTTGTCCGGGACGGACCAATGAACACTGAAGCTTTCTTT. It specifies CSVVRDGPMNTEAFF. The whole variable domain, remainder taken from reference TRBV29-1 and TRBJ1-1, is SAVISQKPSRDICQRGTSLTIQCQVDSQVTMMFWYRQQPGQSLTLIATANQGSEATYESGFVIDKFPISRPNLTFSTLTVSNMSPEDSSIYLCSVVRDGPMNTEAFFGQGTRLTVV.

V gene TRBV6-6 combines with J gene TRBJ1-4; D may be TRBD1 (5 bases). The CDR3 covers 13 residues. Trimming pared 5 bases from V and 6 bases from J, leaving 10 bases between. Germline CDR1 and CDR2: MNHNY and SVGAGI (reference sequence). The CDR3 region has the DNA TGTGCCAGCAGTGGCCAGGGAGATGAAAAACTGTTTTTT. Protein sequence: CASSGQGDEKLFF.

This clonotype has only a few counts. This rearrangement joins TRBV20-1 to TRBJ1-2; no definite D call. V was trimmed by 0 bases and J by 5 bases, leaving 13 bases between them. Germline values: CDR1 DFQATT, CDR2 SNEGSKA (reference sequence). The CDR3 runs 14 residues. This CDR3 is CSARDTVQSYGYTF. In DNA, the CDR3 is TGCAGTGCTAGAGACACCGTACAGAGTTATGGCTACACCTTC.

V usage is TRBV20-1 and J usage is TRBJ2-7; 7 nucleotides line up with TRBD2. Germline values: CDR1 DFQATT, CDR2 SNEGSKA (reference sequence). The CDR3 consists of 13 residues. V was pared by 2 bases and J by 0 bases, with 1 base of the junction left unmatched. In DNA form, the CDR3 reads TGCAGTGCTAGACTAGCGGCCTCCTACGAGCAGTACTTC. It translates to CSARLAASYEQYF.

This sequence joins TRBV6-1 and TRBJ2-7; no reliable D call. CDR3 length: 12 residues. V gave up 3 bases and J gave up 7 bases, with 10 bases separating them. CDR1 MNHNS and CDR2 SASEGT come from the germline V gene. CDR3 sequence: CASSDSSGEQYF. The CDR3, as DNA: TGTGCCAGCAGTGATAGCTCTGGGGAGCAGTACTTC.

This sequence joins TRBV12-3 or TRBV12-4 and TRBJ1-2, with D possibly being TRBD1 (6 bases). Trimming took off 5 bases at V and 2 bases at J, with 18 bases between the two ends. CDR3 length: 16 amino acids. The CDR3 is CASSESWGALNYGYTF. In DNA form, the CDR3 reads TGTGCCAGCAGTGAATCCTGGGGGGCCTTAAACTATGGCTACACCTTC.

This chain connects TRBV9 to TRBJ1-6; D unclear. The CDR3 is 15 residues long. The V gene's germline CDR1 is SGDLS and CDR2 YYNGEE. V was clipped by 5 bases and J by 6 bases, with 15 bases between them. CDR3 sequence: CASRNQRGANSPLHF. Here the CDR3 DNA reads TGTGCCAGCAGGAATCAACGGGGAGCTAATTCACCCCTCCACTTT.

A word on this clonotype: One end of the junction is discordant with germline, which a read error may explain. The chain employs TRBV5-6 and TRBJ1-2, with unresolved D. This CDR3 contains 13 residues. The V gene's germline CDR1 is SGHDT and CDR2 YYEEEE. The CDR3 nucleotides read TGCGCCAGCAGCCGAGGACTGGACTATGGCTACACCTTC. It encodes CASSRGLDYGYTF. Full variable domain (missing parts from reference TRBV5-6 and TRBJ1-2): DAGVTQSPTHLIKTRGQQVTLRCSPKSGHDTVSWYQQALGQGPQFIFQYYEEEERQRGNFPDRFSGHQFPNYSSELNVNALLLGDSALYLCASSRGLDYGYTFGSGTRLTVV.

The table lists this clonotype with a count of one. V is TRBV6-5 and J is TRBJ1-1; D possibly corresponds to TRBD1 (5 bases). CDR3 length equals 12 residues. Germline-derived CDR1 and CDR2 are MNHEY and SVGAGI. V gave up 6 bases and J gave up 9 bases, with 14 bases separating them. CDR3 amino acids: CASSSDKKQAFF. The CDR3 nucleotides read TGTGCCAGCAGCTCGGACAAGAAGCAAGCTTTCTTT.

The chain has TRBV24-1 and TRBJ2-5; TRBD2 agrees at 7 bases. Germline CDR1 and CDR2: KGHDR and SFDVKD. Trimming at V came to 3 bases and at J to 1 base, leaving 7 bases not matched to a gene. The length of the CDR3 is 16 residues. The DNA for the CDR3 is TGTGCCACCAGTGATCCGGGAGGAGGGCCCCAAGAGACCCAGTACTTC. Protein sequence: CATSDPGGGPQETQYF.

This clonotype was seen a few times. This chain connects TRBV10-3 to TRBJ1-3; no clear D gene. This CDR3 spans 13 amino acids. Trimming took 5 bases from V and 0 from J, leaving 5 bases between them. Germline V gives CDR1 ENHRY, CDR2 SYGVKD. In DNA, the CDR3 is TGTGCCATCAGTTCCGTCTCTGGAAACACCATATATTTT. Translating gives CAISSVSGNTIYF.

This clonotype has at least ten counts. This chain uses TRBV15 with TRBJ1-1; D unresolved. V lost 8 bases to trimming and J lost 0 bases, with 13 bases between them. Germline CDR1 reads LNHNV; CDR2 reads YYDKDF (reference sequence). This CDR3 spans 14 amino acids. The CDR3 DNA follows: TGTGCCACCGCAATGCGGGGAATGAACACTGAAGCTTTCTTT. Translating it yields CATAMRGMNTEAFF.

The V call is TRBV7-8, the J call TRBJ2-5, with no clear D. The germline V gene has CDR1 SGHVS and CDR2 FQNEAQ. V was shortened by 0 bases and J by 2 bases, with 13 bases between the two germline ends. This CDR3 is 16 amino acids long. For the CDR3, the DNA is TGTGCCAGCAGCTTAGCGTCGGATTGGTGGCAAGAGACCCAGTACTTC. Its translation is CASSLASDWWQETQYF.